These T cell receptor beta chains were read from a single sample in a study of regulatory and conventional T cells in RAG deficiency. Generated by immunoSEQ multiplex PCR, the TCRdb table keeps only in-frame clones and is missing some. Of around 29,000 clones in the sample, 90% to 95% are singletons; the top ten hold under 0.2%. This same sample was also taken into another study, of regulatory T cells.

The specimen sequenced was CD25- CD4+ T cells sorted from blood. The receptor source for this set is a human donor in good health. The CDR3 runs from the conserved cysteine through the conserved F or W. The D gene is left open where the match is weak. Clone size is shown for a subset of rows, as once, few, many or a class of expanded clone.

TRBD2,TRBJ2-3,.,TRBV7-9,TGTGCCACCCGCCGGGGGGGGGAGGAAGATACGCAGTATTTT,CATRRGGEEDTQYF
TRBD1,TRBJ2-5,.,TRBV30,TGTGCCTGGAGGGGACAGGAGGAGCAGTACTTC,CAWRGQEEQYF
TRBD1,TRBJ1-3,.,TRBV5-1,TGCGCCAGCAGCTTGGAACGACAGGGCTCTGAGGGAAACACCATATATTTT,CASSLERQGSEGNTIYF
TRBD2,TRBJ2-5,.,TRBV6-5,TGTGCCAGCAGTCCGGGACTAGCGGTGGGAAAGACCCAGTACTTC,CASSPGLAVGKTQYF
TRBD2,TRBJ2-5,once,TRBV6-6,TGTGCCAGCAGTTACGGCGGGGGGGCCCGGGAGACCCAGTACTTC,CASSYGGGARETQYF
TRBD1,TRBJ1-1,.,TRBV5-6,TGTGCCAGCAGCTTGCAAGGGACAGGGGAAAAAGCTTTCTTT,CASSLQGTGEKAFF
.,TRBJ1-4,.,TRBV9,TGTGCCAGCAGCCCAGGGAGGGGCGGGGAAAAACTGTTTTTT,CASSPGRGGEKLFF
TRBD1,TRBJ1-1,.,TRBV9,TGTGCCAGCAGCAGACAGGGGGCAGCCACTGAAGCTTTCTTT,CASSRQGAATEAFF
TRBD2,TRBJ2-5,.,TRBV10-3,TGTGCCATCAGTGAACTAGCGGGGGAGGGGGAGACCCAGTACTTC,CAISELAGEGETQYF
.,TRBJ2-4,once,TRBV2,TGTGCCAGCCTCGACAGAACCGTTGGCAAAAACATTCAGTACTTC,CASLDRTVGKNIQYF
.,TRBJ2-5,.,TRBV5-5,TGTGCCAGCAGCTACAGAAGGGAGACCCAGTACTTC,CASSYRRETQYF
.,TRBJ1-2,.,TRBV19,TGTGCCAGTATGCACGACAGTTCTTCTGGCTACACCTTC,CASMHDSSSGYTF
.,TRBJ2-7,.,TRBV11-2,TGTGCCAGCAGCTCTCTTAGACGGGGACGGGACTCCTACGAGCAGTACTTC,CASSSLRRGRDSYEQYF
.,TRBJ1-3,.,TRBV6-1,TGTGCCAGCAGTGAAGGACCTCAGGACACCATATATTTT,CASSEGPQDTIYF
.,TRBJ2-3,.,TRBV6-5,TGTGCCAGCAGTTACCGAGGCGGGGTGAACACAGATACGCAGTATTTT,CASSYRGGVNTDTQYF